These 18 T cell receptor beta chains came from one sample sequenced in a study of blood T cell repertoires in COVID-19. Produced via immunoSEQ multiplex PCR; TCRdb's table is partial and in-frame only. The sample holds roughly 240,000 clones, roughly 90% seen once. The sample comprised PBMCs or T cells enriched from blood (not recorded which). These receptors were collected from a woman aged 30 to 39 with acute COVID-19.

J is TRBJ1-2 and V is TRBV3-1 (or the pseudogene TRBV3-2); no clear D. Germline CDR1 and CDR2: LGHDT and YNNKEL (reference sequence). The CDR3 has 11 residues. The V end was cut by 0 bases, the J end by 13 bases, with 9 bases between. In DNA form, the CDR3 reads TGTGCCAGCAGCCAAGAAGGAGGCAGCACCTTC. As protein: CASSQEGGSTF.

This chain uses TRBV13 with TRBJ2-1, with 15 bases matching TRBD2. The CDR3 spans 15 residues. CDR1 is PRHDT and CDR2 is FYEKMQ in the germline V gene (reference sequence). V was clipped by 5 bases and J by 8 bases; unmatched bases: 4. The CDR3 sequence: CASSPRTSGGDEQFF. Here the CDR3 DNA reads TGTGCCAGCAGCCCACGGACTAGCGGGGGGGATGAGCAGTTCTTC.

V is TRBV9 and J is TRBJ1-5; a weak D match, TRBD1 (6 bases). V shed 5 bases and J shed 6 bases, with 15 bases lying between them. From germline, CDR1 is SGDLS and CDR2 YYNGEE. This CDR3 region has 14 residues. The CDR3 sequence is CASSDQGLGQPQHF. CDR3 nucleotide sequence: TGTGCCAGCAGTGACCAGGGGTTGGGTCAGCCCCAGCATTTT.

This clone has a single count. The rearrangement links TRBV25-1 to TRBJ1-2; a weak D match, TRBD1 (5 bases). The CDR3 extends over 14 amino acids. The V end was cut by 0 bases, the J end by 1 base, with 6 bases between. Germline-derived CDR1 and CDR2 are MGHDK and SYGVNS. CDR3 bases: TGTGCCAGCAGTGAATACGGGGGTAACTATGGCTACACCTTC. Residues: CASSEYGGNYGYTF.

The chain is built from TRBV7-6 and TRBJ2-5, with D perhaps matching TRBD1 (6 bases). Trimming stripped 5 bases from V and 2 bases from J, with 15 bases between. Germline CDR1 SGHVS, CDR2 FNYEAQ. The CDR3 runs to 15 residues. As DNA, the CDR3 is TGTGCCAGCAGCCGGGACACCTACACGCAAGAGACCCAGTACTTC. Amino acid sequence: CASSRDTYTQETQYF.

The DNA of the CDR3 is TGTGCCAGCAGCGCTAACGGGCCAGAGGGGGTTCAGTACTTC. This gives the protein CASSANGPEGVQYF. The V and J genes are TRBV27 and TRBJ2-4, with D possibly TRBD1 on 6 matching bases. Germline-derived CDR1 and CDR2 are MNHEY and SMNVEV (reference sequence). V was clipped by 6 bases and J by 11 bases, with 20 bases between them. The CDR3 covers 14 residues.

This chain connects TRBV7-9 to TRBJ2-1, with TRBD1 as a possible D gene (7 bases). V was cut by 5 bases and J by 2 bases, with 13 bases left in between. The germline V gene encodes CDR1 SEHNR and CDR2 FQNEAQ (reference sequence). The CDR3 totals 15 residues. The CDR3, as DNA: TGTGCCAGCAGCATCACAGGGGAGGCCTACAATGAGCAGTTCTTC. This gives the protein CASSITGEAYNEQFF.

The genes are TRBV4-1 and TRBJ2-1; 11 nucleotides match TRBD2. The CDR3 length is 15 residues. V gave up 2 bases and J gave up 5 bases; unmatched junction bases: 2. Germline V gives CDR1 MGHRA, CDR2 YSYEKL. CDR3 region: CASSQPTSGDNEQFF. The CDR3 nucleotides are TGCGCCAGCAGCCAACCGACTAGCGGGGACAATGAGCAGTTCTTC.

This chain connects TRBV7-8 to TRBJ1-5, with 7 bases fitting TRBD1. Germline V lookup: CDR1 SGHVS, CDR2 FQNEAQ. The V gene end was trimmed by 1 base and the J gene end by 7 bases; junction bases not matched to a gene: 4. The CDR3 is made up of 14 amino acids. CDR3 loop: CASSLGRGDQPQHF. The DNA of the CDR3 is TGTGCCAGCAGCTTAGGCAGGGGGGACCAGCCCCAGCATTTT. The full variable domain, with the rest looked up from reference TRBV7-8 and TRBJ1-5, is GAGVSQSPRYKVAKRGQDVALRCDPISGHVSLFWYQQALGQGPEFLTYFQNEAQLDKSGLPSDRFFAERPEGSVSTLKIQRTQQEDSAVYLCASSLGRGDQPQHFGDGTRLSIL.

The chain is built from TRBV2 and TRBJ2-1, with 8 bases aligning to TRBD2. Germline CDR1 reads SNHLY; CDR2 reads FYNNEI. CDR3 length equals 12 residues. J was trimmed by 7 bases and V by 6 bases; bases with no gene match: 2. This chain's CDR3 is CASRGGGNEQFF. DNA of the CDR3: TGTGCCAGCAGAGGCGGGGGGAATGAGCAGTTCTTC.

The CDR3 here is CASSLEDRYTEAFF. The CDR3 DNA reads as TGTGCCAGCAGCCTGGAGGACAGGTACACTGAAGCTTTCTTT. V usage is TRBV5-4 and J usage is TRBJ1-1; 7 bases match TRBD1. V trimming: 4 bases; J trimming: 3 bases; junction bases outside the gene matches: 6. Germline-derived CDR1 and CDR2 are SGHNT and YYREEE (reference sequence). CDR3 length: 14 residues.

A single count supports this clone. The genes are TRBV4-1 and TRBJ2-1; TRBD1 might be the D (5 bases). Trimming took 0 bases from V and 2 from J, leaving 11 bases between them. The CDR3 loop spans 16 amino acids. Germline values: CDR1 MGHRA, CDR2 YSYEKL. CDR3 sequence (DNA): TGCGCCAGCAGCCAAGAAGGGGTAGTTCCCTACAATGAGCAGTTCTTC. It codes for CASSQEGVVPYNEQFF.

This clone was observed once. The chain employs TRBV11-2 and TRBJ2-5; 8 nucleotides match TRBD1. The CDR3 consists of 18 residues. The germline CDR1 and CDR2 sequences are SGHAT and FQNNGV. The V and J ends lost 6 bases and 1 base, in that order; junction bases with no gene match: 16. CDR3 protein: CASRQSLTGGLTQETQYF. In DNA form, the CDR3 reads TGTGCCAGCAGACAAAGTCTTACAGGGGGGTTAACCCAAGAGACCCAGTACTTC.

The chain couples TRBV4-1 to TRBJ1-2, with D perhaps TRBD1 (6 bases). This CDR3 contains 15 residues. The germline V gene has CDR1 MGHRA and CDR2 YSYEKL. V dropped 1 base and J dropped 8 bases, with 17 bases sitting between them. The CDR3 reads CASSQVWGPGQGYTF. The CDR3 DNA is TGCGCCAGCAGCCAAGTGTGGGGGCCCGGGCAGGGCTACACCTTC.

This clone was recorded only once. V and J are TRBV5-8 and TRBJ1-5, with unresolved D. Between the trimmed V and J ends, which lost 0 bases and 7 bases, there was a span of 5 bases. CDR3 length: 12 amino acids. CDR1 is SGHTS, CDR2 YDEGEE, per germline. The CDR3 here is CASSLDMQPQHF. CDR3 bases: TGTGCCAGCAGCTTGGACATGCAGCCCCAGCATTTT.

The chain carries TRBV2 and TRBJ2-6, with D perhaps TRBD2 (6 bases). V gave up 6 bases and J gave up 1 base, with 10 bases separating them. The CDR3 runs to 15 residues. Germline CDR1 is SNHLY and CDR2 is FYNNEI. The CDR3 DNA sequence: TGTGCCAGCAGATACGGAGGGTCTGGGGCCAACGTCCTGACTTTC. It encodes CASRYGGSGANVLTF.

This clone was detected once. The rearrangement uses TRBV6-2 or TRBV6-3 and TRBJ2-1, with D perhaps TRBD2 (5 bases). The CDR3 has 14 amino acids. The V and J ends lost 6 bases and 0 bases respectively, with 9 bases between them. Per germline, CDR1 MNHEY and CDR2 SVGEGT. The CDR3 bases are TGTGCCAGCAGCCCCGGGAACTCCTACAATGAGCAGTTCTTC. This translates into CASSPGNSYNEQFF.

This sequence joins TRBV9 and TRBJ2-2; D is perhaps TRBD2 (6 bases). Trimming removed 3 bases at V and 6 bases at J, with 9 bases between. Germline V gene sequence: CDR1 SGDLS, CDR2 YYNGEE. This CDR3 has 13 residues. CDR3 sequence: CASSAGGPGELFF. The CDR3 DNA follows: TGTGCCAGCAGCGCCGGAGGGCCCGGGGAGCTGTTTTTT.